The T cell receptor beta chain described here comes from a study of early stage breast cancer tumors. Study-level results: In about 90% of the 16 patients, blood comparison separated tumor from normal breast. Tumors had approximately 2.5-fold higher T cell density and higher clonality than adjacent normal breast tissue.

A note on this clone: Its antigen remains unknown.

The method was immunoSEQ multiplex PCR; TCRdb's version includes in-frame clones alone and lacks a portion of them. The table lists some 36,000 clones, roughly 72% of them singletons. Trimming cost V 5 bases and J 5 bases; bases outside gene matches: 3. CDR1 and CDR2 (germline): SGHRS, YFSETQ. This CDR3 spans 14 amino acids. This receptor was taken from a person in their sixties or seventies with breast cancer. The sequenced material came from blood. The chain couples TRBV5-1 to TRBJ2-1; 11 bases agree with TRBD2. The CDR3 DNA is TGCGCCAGCAGTCGACTAGCGGGGAACAATGAGCAGTTCTTC. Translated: CASSRLAGNNEQFF.